Listed here are 21 T cell receptor beta chains from one sample, sequenced in a study of T cell changes during pregnancy in multiple sclerosis. Clones were sequenced by immunoSEQ multiplex PCR, and TCRdb holds only the in-frame ones, with some missing. This table holds about 93,000 clones, approximately 89% found once. Sequencing used peripheral blood, obtained before pregnancy. These receptor sequences come from a female donor with multiple sclerosis, enrolled in a pregnancy study.

This clone was detected only a few times. The chain couples TRBV19 to TRBJ2-7; 11 bases are a match to TRBD1. This CDR3 spans 16 amino acids. Germline values: CDR1 LNHDA, CDR2 SQIVND (reference sequence). V was clipped by 3 bases and J by 3 bases; unmatched bases: 7. The CDR3 DNA sequence: TGTGCCAGTAGTATCGGGGGACAGGGGGTGATCTACGAGCAGTACTTC. Its translation is CASSIGGQGVIYEQYF.

V and J are TRBV30 and TRBJ2-6; TRBD1 aligns across 7 bases. The ends lost 8 bases at V and 3 bases at J; junction bases unmatched: 7. CDR1 is GTSNPN, CDR2 SVGIG, per germline (reference sequence). The CDR3 totals 14 residues. CDR3 loop: CAGPDRDGANVLTF. DNA of the CDR3: TGTGCCGGCCCCGACAGGGATGGGGCCAACGTCCTGACTTTC.

The gene calls are TRBV25-1 and TRBJ2-1; 11 nucleotides agree with TRBD1. In germline, CDR1 is MGHDK, CDR2 SYGVNS. The V and J ends lost 8 bases and 3 bases, in that order; junction bases with no gene match: 6. This CDR3 contains 15 residues. This CDR3 is CASALGTGGYNEQFF. The DNA of the CDR3 is TGTGCCAGCGCCCTCGGGACAGGGGGCTACAATGAGCAGTTCTTC.

The rearrangement links TRBV4-1 to TRBJ2-7; 8 nucleotides line up with TRBD1. The J segment lost 2 bases and the V segment lost 4 bases, leaving 10 bases of the junction unmatched. CDR1 is MGHRA, CDR2 YSYEKL, per germline. This CDR3 has 16 amino acids. The CDR3 bases are TGCGCCAGCAGCCCCCTCGGGGACAGGTTAACCTACGAGCAGTACTTC. Translation gives CASSPLGDRLTYEQYF.

This clone is a singleton in its sample. This chain joins TRBV18 and TRBJ2-7; 9 positions agree with TRBD2. This CDR3 is 14 amino acids long. V lost 5 bases to trimming and J lost 1 base; unmatched junction nucleotides: 3. Germline CDR1 reads KGHSH; CDR2 reads LQKENI. The CDR3 loop is CASSELAGSYEQYF. For the CDR3, the DNA is TGTGCCAGCTCAGAACTAGCGGGTTCCTACGAGCAGTACTTC. The full variable domain, in which reference TRBV18 and TRBJ2-7 provide the parts outside the CDR3, is NAGVMQNPRHLVRRRGQEARLRCSPMKGHSHVYWYRQLPEEGLKFMVYLQKENIIDESGMPKERFSAEFPKEGPSILRIQQVVRGDSAAYFCASSELAGSYEQYFGPGTRLTVT.

The rearrangement links TRBV5-1 to TRBJ1-6; 8 bases are a match to TRBD1. CDR1 SGHRS and CDR2 YFSETQ come from the germline V gene. V lost 5 bases, J lost 5 bases, and 6 bases stayed unmatched. The CDR3 extends over 15 amino acids. The CDR3 spells CASRDGTGNNSPLHF. The DNA for the CDR3 is TGCGCCAGCAGGGACGGGACAGGTAATAATTCACCCCTCCACTTT.

The chain links TRBV6-5 to TRBJ1-1; D remains ambiguous. Trimming removed 0 bases from V and 0 bases from J, with 8 bases in between. This CDR3 region has 15 residues. CDR1 and CDR2 from the germline V gene are MNHEY and SVGAGI. The CDR3 loop reads CASSYSLEMNTEAFF. In DNA form, the CDR3 reads TGTGCCAGCAGTTACTCTTTGGAGATGAACACTGAAGCTTTCTTT.

The V and J genes are TRBV4-2 and TRBJ2-1, with D perhaps matching TRBD2 (5 bases). There are 16 residues in the CDR3. With 4 bases removed from V and 8 bases from J, the gap between germline ends came to 21 bases. Germline CDR1 and CDR2: LGHNA and YNFKEQ. CDR3 loop: CASSPQGVASRDEQFF. CDR3 sequence (DNA): TGTGCCAGCAGCCCTCAAGGTGTAGCTAGCCGGGATGAGCAGTTCTTC.

The chain has TRBV28 and TRBJ2-7; 7 bases map to TRBD2. With V trimmed by 4 bases and J by 6 bases, 12 bases remained unmatched. Germline CDR1 and CDR2: MDHEN and SYDVKM. This CDR3 contains 15 residues. This CDR3 is CASSWAQAGPREQYF. The DNA for the CDR3 is TGTGCCAGCAGTTGGGCGCAAGCGGGACCCCGCGAGCAGTACTTC.

The genes are TRBV6-1 and TRBJ1-4, with D tentatively TRBD1 (5 bases). Germline-derived CDR1 and CDR2 are MNHNS and SASEGT. V was trimmed by 5 bases and J by 10 bases, leaving 14 bases between them. This CDR3 has 13 residues. The CDR3, as DNA: TGTGCCAGCAGTAACGGGGGTCTTGGAAAACTGTTTTTT. This codes for CASSNGGLGKLFF.

The chain joins TRBV27 to TRBJ2-7; D is perhaps TRBD2 (5 bases). In germline, CDR1 is MNHEY, CDR2 SMNVEV (reference sequence). V was trimmed by 3 bases and J by 0 bases, leaving 6 bases between them. The length of the CDR3 is 13 residues. This CDR3 reads CASSFSGSYEQYF. CDR3 DNA sequence: TGTGCCAGCAGTTTCAGCGGCTCCTACGAGCAGTACTTC.

This chain connects TRBV29-1 to TRBJ1-2; maybe TRBD1 (5 bases). The CDR3 has 12 amino acids. The germline V and J ends were trimmed by 4 bases and 4 bases, with 10 bases remaining between them. Germline loops: CDR1 SQVTM, CDR2 ANQGSEA. CDR3 loop: CSVAHDSYGYTF. The CDR3 bases are TGCAGCGTTGCCCATGACAGCTATGGCTACACCTTC.

The chain links TRBV6-6 to TRBJ2-1, with D possibly TRBD1 on 6 matching bases. The CDR3 contains 15 residues. The V gene's germline CDR1 is MNHNY and CDR2 SVGAGI (reference sequence). Trimming stripped 7 bases from V and 2 bases from J, with 15 bases between. The CDR3: CASTQDGTTYNEQFF. The CDR3 DNA follows: TGTGCCAGCACTCAGGACGGGACAACCTACAATGAGCAGTTCTTC.

The V and J genes are TRBV5-5 and TRBJ1-1; D not resolved. CDR3 size: 15 residues. Trimming left V 0 bases short and J 5 bases short, with 14 bases between. Germline-derived CDR1 and CDR2 are SGHKS and YYEKEE (reference sequence). CDR3 sequence (DNA): TGTGCCAGCAGCTTGGAGACGGCGGGCGTGACTGAAGCTTTCTTT. This sequence encodes CASSLETAGVTEAFF.

This clone was seen only once. The chain joins TRBV14 to TRBJ1-1, with 7 nucleotides matching TRBD1. After removal of 2 bases from V and 1 base from J, the junction contained 1 base not matched to a gene. The germline gives CDR1 SGHDN, CDR2 FVKESK. The CDR3 length is 14 residues. This CDR3 is CASSQRDRNTEAFF. The DNA for the CDR3 is TGTGCCAGCAGCCAAAGGGACAGGAACACTGAAGCTTTCTTT.

This clone has a handful of counts. The chain employs TRBV11-2 and TRBJ2-7; TRBD2 aligns across 9 bases. The V segment lost 3 bases and the J segment 6 bases; nucleotides outside the gene matches: 3. The CDR3 runs to 13 residues. Germline CDR1 and CDR2: SGHAT and FQNNGV. The CDR3 DNA reads as TGTGCCAGCAGCTTTGGACTAGCGAGCGAGCAGTACTTC. Protein: CASSFGLASEQYF.

The rearrangement joins TRBV6-5 to TRBJ2-5; a possible D gene is TRBD2 (6 bases). Trimming stripped 0 bases from V and 4 bases from J, with 12 bases between. The CDR3 is 15 amino acids. The V gene's germline CDR1 is MNHEY and CDR2 SVGAGI. CDR3 loop: CASSYSGLGGETQYF. Written as DNA, the CDR3 is TGTGCCAGCAGTTACTCGGGGCTGGGAGGAGAGACCCAGTACTTC.

The chain carries TRBV11-2 and TRBJ2-7; D perhaps matches TRBD1 (6 bases). The germline V gene encodes CDR1 SGHAT and CDR2 FQNNGV. The germline V and J ends were trimmed by 1 base and 5 bases, with 15 bases remaining between them. This CDR3 spans 15 amino acids. The CDR3, as DNA: TGTGCCAGCAGCTTAGGTACAGGGTCTATGAACGAGCAGTACTTC. Its translation is CASSLGTGSMNEQYF.

The chain recombines TRBV5-4 with TRBJ1-1; D is possibly TRBD1 (6 bases). The CDR3 covers 12 residues. The germline gives CDR1 SGHNT, CDR2 YYREEE (reference sequence). Trimming stripped 5 bases from V and 8 bases from J, with 13 bases between. The CDR3 DNA reads TGTGCCAGCAGGCATACCGGGACAGAAGCTTTCTTT. It is translated as CASRHTGTEAFF.

The chain combines TRBV5-1 with TRBJ2-7; 8 nucleotides agree with TRBD1. The V segment lost 5 bases and the J segment 6 bases; nucleotides outside the gene matches: 10. Germline CDR1 and CDR2: SGHRS and YFSETQ. The CDR3 has 14 residues. In DNA form, the CDR3 reads TGCGCCAGCAGACCGGACAGGGACCGGTCCGAGCAGTACTTC. It encodes CASRPDRDRSEQYF.

The V gene is TRBV30, the J gene TRBJ2-7; 11 bases fit TRBD1. The V gene end was trimmed by 5 bases and the J gene end by 7 bases; junction bases not matched to a gene: 4. This CDR3 has 12 residues. The germline V gene has CDR1 GTSNPN and CDR2 SVGIG (reference sequence). The CDR3 protein is CAWGQGAREQYF. In nucleotides, the CDR3 is TGTGCCTGGGGACAGGGGGCTAGGGAGCAGTACTTC. Complete variable domain (other parts from reference TRBV30 and TRBJ2-7): SQTIHQWPATLVQPVGSPLSLECTVEGTSNPNLYWYRQAAGRGLQLLFYSVGIGQISSEVPQNLSASRPQDRQFILSSKKLLLSDSGFYLCAWGQGAREQYFGPGTRLTVT.